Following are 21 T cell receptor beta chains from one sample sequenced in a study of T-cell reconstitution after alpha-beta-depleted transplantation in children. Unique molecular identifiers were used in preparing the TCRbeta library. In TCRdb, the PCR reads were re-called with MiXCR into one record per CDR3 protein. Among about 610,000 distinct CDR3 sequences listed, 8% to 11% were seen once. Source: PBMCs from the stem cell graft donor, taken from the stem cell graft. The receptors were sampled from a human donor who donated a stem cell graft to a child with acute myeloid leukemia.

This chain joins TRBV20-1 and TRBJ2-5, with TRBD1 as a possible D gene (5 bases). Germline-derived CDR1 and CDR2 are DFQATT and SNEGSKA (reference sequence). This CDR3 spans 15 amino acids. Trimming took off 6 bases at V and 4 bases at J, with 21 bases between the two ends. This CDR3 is CSARTGSSRGETQYF. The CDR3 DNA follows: TGCAGTGCGAGAACCGGGTCCTCAAGGGGAGAGACCCAGTACTTC.

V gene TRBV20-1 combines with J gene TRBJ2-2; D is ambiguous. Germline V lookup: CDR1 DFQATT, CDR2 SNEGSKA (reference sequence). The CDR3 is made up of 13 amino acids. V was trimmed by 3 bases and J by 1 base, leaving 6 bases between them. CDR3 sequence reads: CSASSLNTGELFF. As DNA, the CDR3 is TGCAGTGCTAGTTCTTTGAACACCGGGGAGCTGTTTTTT.

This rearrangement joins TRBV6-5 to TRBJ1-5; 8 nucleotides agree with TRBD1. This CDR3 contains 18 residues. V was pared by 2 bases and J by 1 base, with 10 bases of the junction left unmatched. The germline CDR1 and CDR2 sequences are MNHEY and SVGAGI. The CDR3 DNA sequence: TGTGCCAGCAGTTACGGTGGACAGGGTAGATGGAGCAATCAGCCCCAGCATTTT. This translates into CASSYGGQGRWSNQPQHF.

CDR3 residues: CASSPEPAGRVTYEQYF. The CDR3 nucleotides are TGTGCCAGCAGCCCAGAGCCGGCGGGAAGGGTAACCTACGAGCAGTACTTC. The J gene is TRBJ2-7, the V gene TRBV7-6; tentative D call: TRBD2 (6 bases). CDR3 length equals 17 residues. V gave up 5 bases and J gave up 2 bases, with 22 bases separating them. Germline assignment: CDR1 SGHVS and CDR2 FNYEAQ.

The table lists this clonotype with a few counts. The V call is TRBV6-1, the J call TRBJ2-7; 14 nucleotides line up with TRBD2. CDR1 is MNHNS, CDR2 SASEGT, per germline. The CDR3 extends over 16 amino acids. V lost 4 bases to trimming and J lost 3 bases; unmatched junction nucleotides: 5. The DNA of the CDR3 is TGTGCCAGCAGTGGACTAGCGGGAGGGCCTCGCTACGAGCAGTACTTC. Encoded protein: CASSGLAGGPRYEQYF.

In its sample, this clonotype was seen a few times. The CDR3 sequence is CASSQEGGTVSGANVLTF. For the CDR3, the DNA is TGTGCCAGCAGCCAAGAAGGGGGGACAGTCTCTGGGGCCAACGTCCTGACTTTC. The chain has TRBV4-2 and TRBJ2-6; TRBD1 is a possible D gene (7 bases). Germline CDR1 LGHNA, CDR2 YNFKEQ. Trimming left V 0 bases short and J 0 bases short, with 12 bases between. The CDR3 loop spans 18 amino acids.

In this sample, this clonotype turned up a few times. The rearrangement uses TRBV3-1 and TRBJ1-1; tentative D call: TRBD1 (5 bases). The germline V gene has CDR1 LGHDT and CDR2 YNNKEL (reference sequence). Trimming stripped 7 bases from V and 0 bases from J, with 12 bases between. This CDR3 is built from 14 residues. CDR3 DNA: TGTGCCAGCACCACGGGGACTATGAACACTGAAGCTTTCTTT. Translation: CASTTGTMNTEAFF.

This CDR3 reads CASSPPGLASDTQYF. The CDR3, as DNA: TGTGCCAGCAGCCCTCCGGGACTAGCATCCGATACGCAGTATTTT. The chain carries TRBV7-2 and TRBJ2-3; 9 positions match TRBD2. The CDR3 sequence is 15 residues long. The germline V gene has CDR1 SGHTA and CDR2 FQGNSA. V dropped 5 bases and J dropped 6; count of bases not matched to a gene: 9.

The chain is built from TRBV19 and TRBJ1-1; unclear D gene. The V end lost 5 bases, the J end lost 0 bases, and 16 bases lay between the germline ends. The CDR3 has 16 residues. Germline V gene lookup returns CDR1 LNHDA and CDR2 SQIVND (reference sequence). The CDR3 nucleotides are TGTGCCAGTAGTCAAGGGTCACTTCCTTTGAACACTGAAGCTTTCTTT. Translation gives CASSQGSLPLNTEAFF.

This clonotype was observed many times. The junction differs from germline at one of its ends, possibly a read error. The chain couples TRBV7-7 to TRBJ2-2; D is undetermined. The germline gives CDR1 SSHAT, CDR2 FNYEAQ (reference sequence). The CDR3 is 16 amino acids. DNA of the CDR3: TGTGCTAGCAGCTTAACGGAAAAGGGGAACACCGGGGAGCTGTTTTTT. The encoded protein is CASSLTEKGNTGELFF.

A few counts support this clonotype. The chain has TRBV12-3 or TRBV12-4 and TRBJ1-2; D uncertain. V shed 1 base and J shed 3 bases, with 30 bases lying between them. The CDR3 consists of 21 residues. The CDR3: CASSLGFLGRAILLADYGYTF. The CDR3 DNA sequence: TGTGCCAGCAGTTTAGGTTTTTTGGGCCGGGCCATTCTTTTGGCAGACTATGGCTACACCTTC.

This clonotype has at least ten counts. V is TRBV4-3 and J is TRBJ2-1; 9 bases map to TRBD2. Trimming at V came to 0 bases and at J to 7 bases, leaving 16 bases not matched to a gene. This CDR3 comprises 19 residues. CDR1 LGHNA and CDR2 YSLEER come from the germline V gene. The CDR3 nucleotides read TGCGCCAGCAGCCAAGATTTAAATTCGTTTAGCGGGAGAGGAAATGAGCAGTTCTTC. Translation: CASSQDLNSFSGRGNEQFF.

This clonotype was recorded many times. CDR3 bases: TGTGCCACCAGCAGCATAGGCGATACGCAGTATTTT. Translation gives CATSSIGDTQYF. The gene calls are TRBV15 and TRBJ2-3; D unclear. Trimming stripped 3 bases from V and 6 bases from J, with 7 bases between. The CDR3 is 12 amino acids. In germline, CDR1 is LNHNV, CDR2 YYDKDF (reference sequence).

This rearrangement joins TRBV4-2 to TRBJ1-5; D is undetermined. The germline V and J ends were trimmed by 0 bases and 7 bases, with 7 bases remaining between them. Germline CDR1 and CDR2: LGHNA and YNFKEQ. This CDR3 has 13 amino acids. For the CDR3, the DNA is TGTGCCAGCAGCCAAGAACAAGAACAGCCCCAGCATTTT. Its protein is CASSQEQEQPQHF.

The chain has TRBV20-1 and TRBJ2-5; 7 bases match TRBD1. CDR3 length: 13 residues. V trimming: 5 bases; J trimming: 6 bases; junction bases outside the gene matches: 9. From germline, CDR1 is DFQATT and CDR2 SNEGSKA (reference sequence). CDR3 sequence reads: CSARDRQAKTQYF. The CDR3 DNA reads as TGCAGTGCTCGGGACAGACAAGCGAAGACCCAGTACTTC.

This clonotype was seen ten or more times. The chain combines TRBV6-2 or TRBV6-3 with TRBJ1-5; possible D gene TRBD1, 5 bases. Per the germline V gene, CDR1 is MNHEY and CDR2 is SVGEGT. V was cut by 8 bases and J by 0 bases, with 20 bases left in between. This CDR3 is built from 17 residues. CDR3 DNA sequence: TGTGCCAGCCAGGGCGCATCGTTTGGGGATAGCAATCAGCCCCAGCATTTT. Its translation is CASQGASFGDSNQPQHF.

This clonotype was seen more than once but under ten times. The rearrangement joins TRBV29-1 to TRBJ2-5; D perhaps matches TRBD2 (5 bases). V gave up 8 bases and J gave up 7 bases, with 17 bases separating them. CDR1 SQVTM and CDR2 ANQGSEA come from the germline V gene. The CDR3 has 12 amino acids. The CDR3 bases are TGCAGCCCAAGGACTGGGGATGGGACCCAGTACTTC. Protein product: CSPRTGDGTQYF.

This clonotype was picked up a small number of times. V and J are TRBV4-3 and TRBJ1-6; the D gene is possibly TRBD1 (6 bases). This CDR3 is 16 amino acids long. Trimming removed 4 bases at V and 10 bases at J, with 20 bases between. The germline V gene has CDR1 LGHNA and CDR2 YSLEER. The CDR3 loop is CASSLSLGQGTSPLHF. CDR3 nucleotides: TGCGCCAGCAGCCTTTCGCTGGGGCAGGGGACATCACCCCTCCACTTT.

This chain's CDR3 is CASSRGLPVAEQYF. The CDR3 DNA is TGTGCCAGCAGCCGGGGACTACCCGTCGCCGAGCAGTACTTC. The chain employs TRBV28 and TRBJ2-7, with 7 bases aligning to TRBD2. Germline loops: CDR1 MDHEN, CDR2 SYDVKM. The ends lost 6 bases at V and 6 bases at J; junction bases unmatched: 11. The CDR3 is 14 amino acids. The complete variable domain, with remaining parts taken from reference TRBV28 and TRBJ2-7, reads DVKVTQSSRYLVKRTGEKVFLECVQDMDHENMFWYRQDPGLGLRLIYFSYDVKMKEKGDIPEGYSVSREKKERFSLILESASTNQTSMYLCASSRGLPVAEQYFGPGTRLTVT.

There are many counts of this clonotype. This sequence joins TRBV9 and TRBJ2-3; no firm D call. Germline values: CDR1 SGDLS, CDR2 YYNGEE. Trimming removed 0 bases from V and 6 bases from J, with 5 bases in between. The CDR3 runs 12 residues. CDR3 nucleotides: TGTGCCAGCAGCGTAGCTGACGATACGCAGTATTTT. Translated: CASSVADDTQYF.

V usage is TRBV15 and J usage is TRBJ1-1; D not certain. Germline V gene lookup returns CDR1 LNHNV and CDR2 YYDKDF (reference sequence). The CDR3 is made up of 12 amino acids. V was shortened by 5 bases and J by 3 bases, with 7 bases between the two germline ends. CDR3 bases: TGTGCCACCAGCTTCGGGGACACTGAAGCTTTCTTT. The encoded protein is CATSFGDTEAFF.